The sample holds a few counts of the clone carrying this T cell receptor (beta chain). TCRdb's copy holds only in-frame clones and misses some; the assay was immunoSEQ multiplex PCR. The sample lists approximately 2.5 million clones, roughly 93% occurring once. CDR3 size: 14 residues. V was shortened by 6 bases and J by 4 bases, with 15 bases between the two germline ends. CDR1 is SNHLY, CDR2 FYNNEI, per germline. The source of the sample is a study of shared clonotypes between healthy human individuals. The sample taken for sequencing was naive CD4+ T cells from PBMCs. This sample's subset: CD45RA+ positively selected. The chain couples TRBV2 to TRBJ1-1; no reliable D call. The TCR sequence derives from a man aged 18 to 29 in good health. Some clones in this sample may be carry-over from other donors' samples. The DNA of the CDR3 is TGTGCCAGCAGAAGAGCTCGGGATAGCACTGAAGCTTTCTTT. Translated: CASRRARDSTEAFF.